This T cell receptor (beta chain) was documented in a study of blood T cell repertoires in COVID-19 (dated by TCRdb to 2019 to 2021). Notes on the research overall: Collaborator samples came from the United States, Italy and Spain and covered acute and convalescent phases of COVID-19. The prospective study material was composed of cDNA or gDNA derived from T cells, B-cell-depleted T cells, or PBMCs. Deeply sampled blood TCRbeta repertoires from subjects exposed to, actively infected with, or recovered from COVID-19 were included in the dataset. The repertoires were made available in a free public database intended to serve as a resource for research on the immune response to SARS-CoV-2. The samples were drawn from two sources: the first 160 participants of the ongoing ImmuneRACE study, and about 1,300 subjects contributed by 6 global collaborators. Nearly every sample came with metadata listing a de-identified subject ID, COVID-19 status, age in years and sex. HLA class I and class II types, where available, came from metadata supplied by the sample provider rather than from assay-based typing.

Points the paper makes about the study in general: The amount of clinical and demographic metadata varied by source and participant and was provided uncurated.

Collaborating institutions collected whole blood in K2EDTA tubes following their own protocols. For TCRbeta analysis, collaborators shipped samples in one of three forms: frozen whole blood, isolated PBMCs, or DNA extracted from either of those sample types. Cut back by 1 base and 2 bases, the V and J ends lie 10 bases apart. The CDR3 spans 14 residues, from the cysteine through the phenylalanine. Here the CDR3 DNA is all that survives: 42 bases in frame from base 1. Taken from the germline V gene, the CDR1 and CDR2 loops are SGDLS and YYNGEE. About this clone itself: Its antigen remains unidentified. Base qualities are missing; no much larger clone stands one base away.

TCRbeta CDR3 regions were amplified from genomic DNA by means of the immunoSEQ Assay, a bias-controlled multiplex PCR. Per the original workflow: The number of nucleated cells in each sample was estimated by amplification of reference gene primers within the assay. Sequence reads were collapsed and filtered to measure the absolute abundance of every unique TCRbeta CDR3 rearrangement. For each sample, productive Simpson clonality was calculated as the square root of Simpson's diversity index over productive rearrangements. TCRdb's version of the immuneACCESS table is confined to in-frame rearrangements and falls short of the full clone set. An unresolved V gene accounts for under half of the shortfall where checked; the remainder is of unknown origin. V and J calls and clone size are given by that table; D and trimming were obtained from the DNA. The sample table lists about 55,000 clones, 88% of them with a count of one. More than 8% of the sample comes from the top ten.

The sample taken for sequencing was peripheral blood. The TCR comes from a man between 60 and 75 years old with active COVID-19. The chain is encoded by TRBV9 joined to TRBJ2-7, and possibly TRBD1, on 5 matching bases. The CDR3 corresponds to CASSVQDTTYEQYF. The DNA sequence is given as TGTGCCAGCAGCGTACAGGACACAACCTACGAGCAGTACTTC.